These 16 T cell receptor beta chains came from one sample sequenced in a study of blood T cell repertoires in COVID-19. Profiling relied on immunoSEQ multiplex PCR, and the TCRdb table lists in-frame clones only, not all of them. The sample shows 350,000 to 450,000 clones, 75% to 90% of them seen only once. Sequencing was performed on peripheral blood. These receptors all come from a woman in her fifties or sixties with COVID-19, enrolled during active disease.

The chain has TRBV7-2 and TRBJ2-1; a possible D gene is TRBD1 (6 bases). V was shortened by 5 bases and J by 2 bases, with 16 bases between the two germline ends. The germline V gene has CDR1 SGHTA and CDR2 FQGNSA. The CDR3 is 16 amino acids. CDR3 sequence: CASSPGALGTYNEQFF. The CDR3 nucleotides are TGTGCCAGCAGCCCAGGGGCCCTAGGGACCTACAATGAGCAGTTCTTC.

The chain uses TRBV13 and TRBJ1-6; 10 bases map to TRBD1. V shed 5 bases, J shed 7 bases, and the junction held 8 bases outside the gene matches. CDR1 PRHDT and CDR2 FYEKMQ come from the germline V gene (reference sequence). The CDR3 contains 16 residues. The CDR3 DNA is TGTGCCAGCAGCATCTCGGACAGGGGGTTAAATTCACCCCTCCACTTT. Translated, it gives CASSISDRGLNSPLHF.

The chain combines TRBV5-6 with TRBJ1-2, with TRBD1 as a possible D gene (5 bases). CDR1 is SGHDT and CDR2 is YYEEEE in the germline V gene. V was shortened by 2 bases and J by 7 bases, with 18 bases between the two germline ends. CDR3 length: 15 residues. The DNA for the CDR3 is TGTGCCAGCAGCTTAAAAGGTGGACAAGGGGTTGGCTACACCTTC. It encodes CASSLKGGQGVGYTF.

The rearrangement joins TRBV30 to TRBJ2-2, with D perhaps TRBD2 (5 bases). The CDR3 sequence is 15 residues long. V lost 3 bases and J lost 5, with 16 bases in between. Germline V gene lookup returns CDR1 GTSNPN and CDR2 SVGIG (reference sequence). In nucleotides, the CDR3 is TGTGCCTGGAGCCAAGAGGGTATATGGACCGGGGAGCTGTTTTTT. This translates into CAWSQEGIWTGELFF.

The chain uses TRBV5-1 and TRBJ2-3; D possibly corresponds to TRBD2 (5 bases). The V and J ends lost 4 bases and 5 bases respectively, with 14 bases between them. The CDR3 length is 14 residues. Germline V gene lookup returns CDR1 SGHRS and CDR2 YFSETQ. The CDR3 reads CASSLTLAVDTQYF. CDR3 coding DNA: TGCGCCAGCAGCCTAACCCTAGCAGTAGATACGCAGTATTTT.

The chain joins TRBV7-2 to TRBJ2-1; 10 positions agree with TRBD2. Germline assignment: CDR1 SGHTA and CDR2 FQGNSA. With 3 bases clipped from V and 2 bases from J, the junction kept 10 bases outside the gene matches. The CDR3 sequence is 18 residues long. As DNA, the CDR3 is TGTGCCAGCAGCTTCCGGCCCCGGACTAGCGGTACCTACAATGAGCAGTTCTTC. Protein product: CASSFRPRTSGTYNEQFF.

In this sample, this clone turned up once. DNA of the CDR3: TGCGCCAGCAGCTCCCGGACTAGCGGGACGGGGGAGCAGTACTTC. This codes for CASSSRTSGTGEQYF. V gene TRBV5-1 combines with J gene TRBJ2-7; 12 positions agree with TRBD2. Per the germline V gene, CDR1 is SGHRS and CDR2 is YFSETQ. This CDR3 spans 15 amino acids. With 3 bases clipped from V and 7 bases from J, the junction kept 8 bases outside the gene matches.

V and J are TRBV12-3 or TRBV12-4 and TRBJ1-2; a weak D match, TRBD1 (5 bases). The CDR3 runs to 13 residues. Between the trimmed V and J ends, which lost 5 bases and 11 bases, there was a span of 18 bases. The CDR3 DNA reads as TGTGCCAGCAGTCAGGGTTCCAATCTGTGGTACACCTTC. It codes for CASSQGSNLWYTF.

The CDR3 sequence: CASSYLAGPHEQYF. The CDR3 DNA follows: TGTGCCAGCAGTTACCTGGCAGGCCCTCACGAGCAGTACTTC. The chain couples TRBV6-2 or TRBV6-3 to TRBJ2-7; D is undetermined. This CDR3 has 14 amino acids. The germline V gene has CDR1 MNHEY and CDR2 SVGEGT. Trimming took 2 bases from V and 5 from J, leaving 13 bases between them.

CDR3 region: CASSPGQGANTGELFF. The CDR3 region has the DNA TGTGCCAGCAGCCCCGGACAGGGAGCGAACACCGGGGAGCTGTTTTTT. The chain couples TRBV5-8 to TRBJ2-2, with TRBD1 matching 8 bases. There are 16 residues in the CDR3. The J segment lost 0 bases and the V segment lost 4 bases, leaving 5 bases of the junction unmatched. Germline V gene data show CDR1 as SGHTS and CDR2 as YDEGEE.

The rearrangement uses TRBV6-5 and TRBJ2-1, with TRBD2 matching 8 bases. The ends lost 0 bases at V and 4 bases at J; junction bases unmatched: 5. The CDR3 extends over 16 amino acids. Germline V CDR1 and CDR2: MNHEY, SVGAGI. In DNA, the CDR3 is TGTGCCAGCAGTTACTCTGGGGCGGGGGGTTACAATGAGCAGTTCTTC. Protein product: CASSYSGAGGYNEQFF.

V and J are TRBV2 and TRBJ2-2; D perhaps matches TRBD2 (6 bases). The CDR3 loop spans 16 amino acids. Trimming removed 2 bases from V and 0 bases from J, with 10 bases in between. Per the germline V gene, CDR1 is SNHLY and CDR2 is FYNNEI. The CDR3 sequence is CASSEQGTSNTGELFF. DNA for the CDR3: TGTGCCAGCAGTGAACAAGGGACTTCGAACACCGGGGAGCTGTTTTTT.

This chain uses TRBV12-5 with TRBJ2-1; 15 bases are shared with TRBD2. The V and J ends lost 0 bases and 0 bases, in that order; junction bases with no gene match: 9. Germline CDR1 reads LGHNT; CDR2 reads FRNRAP. The CDR3 length is 21 residues. CDR3 nucleotide sequence: TGTGCTAGTGGTTTGGTACTATGGACTAGCGGGGGGGCGAGCTCCTACAATGAGCAGTTCTTC. Amino acids: CASGLVLWTSGGASSYNEQFF.

J is TRBJ1-3 and V is TRBV3-1 (or the pseudogene TRBV3-2); TRBD1 agrees at 9 bases. The CDR3 runs to 18 residues. Per the germline V gene, CDR1 is LGHDT and CDR2 is YNNKEL (reference sequence). V lost 4 bases to trimming and J lost 4 bases; unmatched junction nucleotides: 14. The CDR3 bases are TGTGCCAGCAGCCCCCATGGTATACAGGGGGCGCAAGGAAACACCATATATTTT. It is translated as CASSPHGIQGAQGNTIYF.

The rearrangement links TRBV5-1 to TRBJ2-5, with 9 bases identical to TRBD1. The germline V gene encodes CDR1 SGHRS and CDR2 YFSETQ. J gave up 2 bases and V 6 bases, and 5 bases lay outside the gene matches. The CDR3 runs 14 residues. CDR3 region: CASKPGTGQETQYF. In DNA form, the CDR3 reads TGCGCCAGCAAACCCGGGACAGGGCAAGAGACCCAGTACTTC.

The chain has TRBV21-1 and TRBJ2-3; TRBD1 is taken as the D call from the table, unchecked against the DNA. TRBV21-1 represents a pseudogene. The CDR3 consists of 18 residues. The CDR3: CASSKGLHSQFSTDTQYF. The CDR3, as DNA: TGTGCCAGCAGCAAAGGCTTGCACAGCCAGTTTAGCACAGATACGCAGTATTTT.